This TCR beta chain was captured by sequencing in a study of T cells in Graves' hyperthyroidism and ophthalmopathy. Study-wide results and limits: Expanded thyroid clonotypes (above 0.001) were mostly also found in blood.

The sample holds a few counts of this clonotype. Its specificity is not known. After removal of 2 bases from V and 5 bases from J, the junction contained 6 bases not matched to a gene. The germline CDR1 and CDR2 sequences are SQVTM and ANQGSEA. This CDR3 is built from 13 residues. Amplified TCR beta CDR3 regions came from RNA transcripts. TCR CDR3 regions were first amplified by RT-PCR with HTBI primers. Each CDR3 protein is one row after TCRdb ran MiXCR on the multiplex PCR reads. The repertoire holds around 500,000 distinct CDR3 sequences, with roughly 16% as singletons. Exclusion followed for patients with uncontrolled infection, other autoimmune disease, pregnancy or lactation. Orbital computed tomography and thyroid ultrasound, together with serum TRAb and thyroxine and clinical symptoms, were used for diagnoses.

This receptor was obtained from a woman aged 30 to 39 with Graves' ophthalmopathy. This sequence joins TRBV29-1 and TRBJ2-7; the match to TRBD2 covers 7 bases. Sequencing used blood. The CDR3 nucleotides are TGCAGCGTTGAAAGCGGGGTCGGGGACGAGCAGTACTTC. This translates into CSVESGVGDEQYF.